The table lists the clone carrying this T cell receptor (beta chain) with many counts. Its antigen is currently unknown. The CDR3 end falls 3 residues outside the read, so it is completed with the germline J gene. The data derive from a study of T cell clonality in common variable immunodeficiency. Findings and caveats of the study: CVID subjects shared fewer TCRbeta clones than healthy controls did.

Using immunoSEQ multiplex PCR, the repertoire was profiled, and TCRdb retains in-frame clones only, with some absent. In total the sample includes roughly 40,000 clones, none of them seen once. CDR1 and CDR2 from the germline V gene are KGHSH and LQKENI. This CDR3 comprises 16 residues. V was clipped by 5 bases and J by 4 bases; unmatched bases: 14. Sequencing input: peripheral blood mononuclear cells. V usage is TRBV18 and J usage is TRBJ2-7, with 7 positions matching TRBD1. The receptor comes from a person aged 18 to 70 in good health. The DNA read from the CDR3 is TGTGCCAGCTCATATGGAGAGCCGGGACAGCCTTACGAG. Its protein product is CASSYGEPGQPYE. The CDR3 reads in full as CASSYGEPGQPYEQYF. The whole variable domain, remainder taken from reference TRBV18 and TRBJ2-7, is NAGVMQNPRHLVRRRGQEARLRCSPMKGHSHVYWYRQLPEEGLKFMVYLQKENIIDESGMPKERFSAEFPKEGPSILRIQQVVRGDSAAYFCASSYGEPGQPYEQYFGPGTRLTVT.